Following are 22 T cell receptor beta chains from one sample sequenced in a study of beta chain features in type 1 diabetes. No antigen is known for these receptors. Regarding the study as a whole: TCRB CDR3 length was moderately but significantly reduced in all four CD4+ subsets of Type 1 diabetes patients.

TCRB transcripts that were expressed got sequenced, as all of the isolated RNA had been reverse transcribed. Profiling relied on immunoSEQ multiplex PCR, and the TCRdb table lists in-frame clones only, not all of them. Among around 260,000 clones listed, roughly 22% were seen once. The sequencing input was naive CD4+ T cells from blood. Receptors were obtained from a woman aged 40 to 50 with type 1 diabetes.

The chain is built from TRBV4-1 and TRBJ2-4; the match to TRBD1 covers 9 bases. This CDR3 region has 15 residues. Germline V gives CDR1 MGHRA, CDR2 YSYEKL. V was clipped by 6 bases and J by 3 bases; unmatched bases: 6. The CDR3 is CASSTGGLGKNIQYF. In DNA, the CDR3 is TGCGCCAGCAGTACAGGGGGCCTGGGCAAAAACATTCAGTACTTC.

The chain joins TRBV9 to TRBJ1-2; no definite D call. The CDR3 is 14 residues long. V was shortened by 4 bases and J by 4 bases, with 14 bases between the two germline ends. Germline values: CDR1 SGDLS, CDR2 YYNGEE. CDR3 coding DNA: TGTGCCAGCAGCCCAGGTTGGGGAGCCTATGGCTACACCTTC. The encoded protein is CASSPGWGAYGYTF.

V usage is TRBV4-1 and J usage is TRBJ1-3, with TRBD1 matching 7 bases. Per the germline V gene, CDR1 is MGHRA and CDR2 is YSYEKL. CDR3 length: 14 residues. The V segment lost 5 bases and the J segment 0 bases; nucleotides outside the gene matches: 1. This CDR3 reads CASSRDSSGNTIYF. CDR3 bases: TGCGCCAGCAGCAGGGACAGCTCTGGAAACACCATATATTTT.

This clone was counted only a few times. V gene TRBV27 combines with J gene TRBJ1-5; D possibly corresponds to TRBD1 (6 bases). This CDR3 region has 16 residues. In germline, CDR1 is MNHEY, CDR2 SMNVEV (reference sequence). Trimming took off 5 bases at V and 5 bases at J, with 19 bases between the two ends. The CDR3 is CASSPHRTEHYQPQHF. The CDR3 region has the DNA TGTGCCAGCAGTCCGCACCGGACAGAGCATTATCAGCCCCAGCATTTT.

This chain links TRBV7-9 with TRBJ2-2; 7 bases line up with TRBD1. The CDR3 has 16 amino acids. Germline assignment: CDR1 SEHNR and CDR2 FQNEAQ (reference sequence). V dropped 2 bases and J dropped 3; count of bases not matched to a gene: 6. DNA of the CDR3: TGTGCCAGCAGCTTAAGACAGGGCAATTACACCGGGGAGCTGTTTTTT. The encoded protein is CASSLRQGNYTGELFF.

In its sample, this clone was seen a few times. The genes are TRBV5-6 and TRBJ2-2; 11 nucleotides agree with TRBD1. Trimming removed 7 bases from V and 5 bases from J; junction bases left unmatched: 4. The length of the CDR3 is 14 residues. The germline CDR1 and CDR2 sequences are SGHDT and YYEEEE. This chain's CDR3 is CASGTGGFTGELFF. The CDR3 DNA is TGTGCCAGCGGGACAGGGGGATTTACCGGGGAGCTGTTTTTT.

This clone was counted between two and nine times. This rearrangement joins TRBV5-1 to TRBJ1-6; D ambiguous. CDR3 length: 16 residues. Germline V gene data show CDR1 as SGHRS and CDR2 as YFSETQ. V lost 2 bases, J lost 0 bases, and 9 bases lay in between. CDR3 loop: CASSFEGVSYNSPLHF. The DNA of the CDR3 is TGCGCCAGCAGCTTCGAGGGAGTCTCCTATAATTCACCCCTCCACTTT.

The chain joins TRBV7-2 to TRBJ1-2; D uncertain. V was cut by 1 base and J by 8 bases, with 14 bases left in between. Germline V gene lookup returns CDR1 SGHTA and CDR2 FQGNSA. The CDR3 consists of 14 residues. This CDR3 is CASSLDGSTGGYTF. The CDR3 bases are TGTGCCAGCAGCTTAGACGGCTCCACGGGAGGCTACACCTTC.

This clone showed up just a few times. The CDR3 sequence: CASSLGGTRVRPEAFF. Here the CDR3 DNA reads TGCGCCAGCAGCCTGGGGGGTACTAGGGTCCGCCCTGAAGCTTTCTTT. This chain uses TRBV5-1 with TRBJ1-1; the D gene is possibly TRBD1 (5 bases). V was shortened by 4 bases and J by 6 bases, with 22 bases between the two germline ends. The CDR3 length is 16 residues. The germline CDR1 and CDR2 sequences are SGHRS and YFSETQ. The full variable domain, with the rest looked up from reference TRBV5-1 and TRBJ1-1, is KAGVTQTPRYLIKTRGQQVTLSCSPISGHRSVSWYQQTPGQGLQFLFEYFSETQRNKGNFPGRFSGRQFSNSRSEMNVSTLELGDSALYLCASSLGGTRVRPEAFFGQGTRLTVV.

This clone appeared a few times. The chain employs TRBV29-1 and TRBJ2-4; TRBD1 matches at 7 bases. V was pared by 4 bases and J by 3 bases, with 9 bases of the junction left unmatched. Germline CDR1 SQVTM, CDR2 ANQGSEA. The CDR3 is 15 residues long. This CDR3 is CSVGTGGTGKNIQYF. The CDR3 DNA reads as TGCAGCGTTGGGACAGGCGGAACGGGCAAAAACATTCAGTACTTC.

This clone was seen a few times. The genes are TRBV7-9 and TRBJ2-1; D is undetermined. There are 14 residues in the CDR3. From germline, CDR1 is SEHNR and CDR2 FQNEAQ (reference sequence). Trimming took off 2 bases at V and 7 bases at J, with 12 bases between the two ends. CDR3 sequence: CASSLPPVRNEQFF. In nucleotides, the CDR3 is TGTGCCAGCAGCTTACCCCCCGTCCGGAATGAGCAGTTCTTC.

This clone has only a few counts. The J gene is TRBJ1-5, the V gene TRBV7-2; D unresolved. Germline CDR1 SGHTA, CDR2 FQGNSA. V shed 2 bases and J shed 0 bases, with 11 bases lying between them. There are 16 residues in the CDR3. CDR3 in DNA: TGTGCCAGCAGCTTATCCGGGGATGTTAGCAATCAGCCCCAGCATTTT. This sequence encodes CASSLSGDVSNQPQHF.

The V call is TRBV27, the J call TRBJ2-5, with 11 bases that match TRBD2. Germline assignment: CDR1 MNHEY and CDR2 SMNVEV (reference sequence). With 5 bases clipped from V and 0 bases from J, the junction kept 8 bases outside the gene matches. The CDR3 loop spans 17 amino acids. Here the CDR3 DNA reads TGTGCCAGCAGTCCGATTTTAGCGGGAGGGCACCAAGAGACCCAGTACTTC. Its translation is CASSPILAGGHQETQYF.

This clone has just a few counts. The chain employs TRBV20-1 and TRBJ1-4; no reliable D call. Germline V gene sequence: CDR1 DFQATT, CDR2 SNEGSKA (reference sequence). V shed 3 bases and J shed 8 bases, with 4 bases lying between them. The CDR3 is made up of 10 amino acids. The CDR3 reads CSASREKLFF. In DNA form, the CDR3 reads TGCAGTGCTAGCAGGGAAAAACTGTTTTTT.

The chain links TRBV28 to TRBJ1-2, with unresolved D. V lost 7 bases, J lost 8 bases, and 14 bases lay in between. The CDR3 length is 12 residues. CDR1 is MDHEN and CDR2 is SYDVKM in the germline V gene. CDR3 amino acids: CASTSQVEGYTF. The CDR3 DNA sequence: TGTGCCAGCACTTCACAAGTGGAGGGCTACACCTTC.

V gene TRBV9 combines with J gene TRBJ2-5, with unresolved D. The germline V gene has CDR1 SGDLS and CDR2 YYNGEE. CDR3 size: 12 residues. V was trimmed by 4 bases and J by 5 bases, leaving 9 bases between them. CDR3 DNA sequence: TGTGCCAGCAGCTCTAACCCCGAGACCCAGTACTTC. Encoded protein: CASSSNPETQYF.

This clone turned up a few times. The gene calls are TRBV29-1 and TRBJ1-1; TRBD1 might be the D (5 bases). Germline V gene sequence: CDR1 SQVTM, CDR2 ANQGSEA. This CDR3 comprises 14 residues. V gave up 2 bases and J gave up 0 bases, with 10 bases separating them. Written as DNA, the CDR3 is TGCAGCGTTGAAAGTTGGGGCCTGAACACTGAAGCTTTCTTT. Translated, it gives CSVESWGLNTEAFF. Based on the CDR3 plus reference TRBV29-1 and TRBJ1-1, the full variable domain is SAVISQKPSRDICQRGTSLTIQCQVDSQVTMMFWYRQQPGQSLTLIATANQGSEATYESGFVIDKFPISRPNLTFSTLTVSNMSPEDSSIYLCSVESWGLNTEAFFGQGTRLTVV.

The chain couples TRBV6-5 to TRBJ2-2, with D unresolved. This CDR3 comprises 14 residues. With 2 bases removed from V and 1 base from J, the gap between germline ends came to 5 bases. Germline loops: CDR1 MNHEY, CDR2 SVGAGI. The CDR3 DNA reads as TGTGCCAGCAGTTACGGAGAGAACACCGGGGAGCTGTTTTTT. Its translation: CASSYGENTGELFF.

This clone was detected a few times. The V gene is TRBV23-1, the J gene TRBJ1-6; maybe TRBD1 (6 bases). TRBV23-1 is identified as an open reading frame with a role that is uncertain. The V and J ends lost 9 bases and 7 bases respectively, with 16 bases between them. The CDR3 extends over 14 amino acids. The CDR3 DNA reads TGCGCCAGGGAATACAGGGTAACCAATTCACCCCTCCACTTT. It yields the protein CAREYRVTNSPLHF.

J is TRBJ2-1 and V is TRBV5-1; TRBD2 is a possible D gene (6 bases). V shed 0 bases and J shed 7 bases, with 11 bases lying between them. Germline lookup yields CDR1 SGHRS and CDR2 YFSETQ. CDR3 length: 14 amino acids. CDR3 sequence: CASSLAPTSNEQFF. The CDR3 bases are TGCGCCAGCAGCTTGGCCCCGACTAGTAATGAGCAGTTCTTC. The entire variable domain, with the rest obtained from reference TRBV5-1 and TRBJ2-1, is as follows: KAGVTQTPRYLIKTRGQQVTLSCSPISGHRSVSWYQQTPGQGLQFLFEYFSETQRNKGNFPGRFSGRQFSNSRSEMNVSTLELGDSALYLCASSLAPTSNEQFFGPGTRLTVL.

This chain joins TRBV9 and TRBJ1-1; D unresolved. V lost 0 bases, J lost 7 bases, and 10 bases lay in between. Looked up from germline, CDR1 is SGDLS and CDR2 is YYNGEE. The CDR3 spans 13 residues. The CDR3 coding sequence is TGTGCCAGCAGCGTAGGGGTTGCGGTTGAAGCTTTCTTT. Amino acids: CASSVGVAVEAFF.

This clone has a handful of counts. This chain uses TRBV5-6 with TRBJ2-5; 7 bases are a match to TRBD2. The CDR3 extends over 15 amino acids. The germline V gene encodes CDR1 SGHDT and CDR2 YYEEEE. J was trimmed by 0 bases and V by 1 base; bases with no gene match: 3. The CDR3 protein is CASSLRREYQETQYF. The CDR3 nucleotides read TGTGCCAGCAGCTTGAGGCGGGAGTACCAAGAGACCCAGTACTTC.